The clone carrying this T cell receptor (beta chain) occurred many times. The sample is drawn from a study of T-cell memory formation after mild COVID-19. TCRdb re-analysed the 5' RACE reads in MiXCR, keeping a single row per CDR3 protein. This repertoire shows around 340,000 distinct CDR3 sequences, about an eighth found once; its top ten account for 22%. The CDR3 extends over 12 amino acids. The V end lost 4 bases, the J end lost 7 bases, and 10 bases lay between the germline ends. Germline V lookup: CDR1 MDHEN, CDR2 SYDVKM. The sequenced sample was PBMCs or a T cell subset sorted from them (not recorded which). This clonotype originated in a man aged 18 to 29 who had mild COVID-19 (a few samples of this study predate the infection). Cell type and time point are not known. V and J are TRBV28 and TRBJ1-2; D is ambiguous. This CDR3 is CASSSSGTGYTF. The CDR3 DNA reads as TGTGCCAGCAGTTCCTCCGGTACTGGCTACACCTTC.